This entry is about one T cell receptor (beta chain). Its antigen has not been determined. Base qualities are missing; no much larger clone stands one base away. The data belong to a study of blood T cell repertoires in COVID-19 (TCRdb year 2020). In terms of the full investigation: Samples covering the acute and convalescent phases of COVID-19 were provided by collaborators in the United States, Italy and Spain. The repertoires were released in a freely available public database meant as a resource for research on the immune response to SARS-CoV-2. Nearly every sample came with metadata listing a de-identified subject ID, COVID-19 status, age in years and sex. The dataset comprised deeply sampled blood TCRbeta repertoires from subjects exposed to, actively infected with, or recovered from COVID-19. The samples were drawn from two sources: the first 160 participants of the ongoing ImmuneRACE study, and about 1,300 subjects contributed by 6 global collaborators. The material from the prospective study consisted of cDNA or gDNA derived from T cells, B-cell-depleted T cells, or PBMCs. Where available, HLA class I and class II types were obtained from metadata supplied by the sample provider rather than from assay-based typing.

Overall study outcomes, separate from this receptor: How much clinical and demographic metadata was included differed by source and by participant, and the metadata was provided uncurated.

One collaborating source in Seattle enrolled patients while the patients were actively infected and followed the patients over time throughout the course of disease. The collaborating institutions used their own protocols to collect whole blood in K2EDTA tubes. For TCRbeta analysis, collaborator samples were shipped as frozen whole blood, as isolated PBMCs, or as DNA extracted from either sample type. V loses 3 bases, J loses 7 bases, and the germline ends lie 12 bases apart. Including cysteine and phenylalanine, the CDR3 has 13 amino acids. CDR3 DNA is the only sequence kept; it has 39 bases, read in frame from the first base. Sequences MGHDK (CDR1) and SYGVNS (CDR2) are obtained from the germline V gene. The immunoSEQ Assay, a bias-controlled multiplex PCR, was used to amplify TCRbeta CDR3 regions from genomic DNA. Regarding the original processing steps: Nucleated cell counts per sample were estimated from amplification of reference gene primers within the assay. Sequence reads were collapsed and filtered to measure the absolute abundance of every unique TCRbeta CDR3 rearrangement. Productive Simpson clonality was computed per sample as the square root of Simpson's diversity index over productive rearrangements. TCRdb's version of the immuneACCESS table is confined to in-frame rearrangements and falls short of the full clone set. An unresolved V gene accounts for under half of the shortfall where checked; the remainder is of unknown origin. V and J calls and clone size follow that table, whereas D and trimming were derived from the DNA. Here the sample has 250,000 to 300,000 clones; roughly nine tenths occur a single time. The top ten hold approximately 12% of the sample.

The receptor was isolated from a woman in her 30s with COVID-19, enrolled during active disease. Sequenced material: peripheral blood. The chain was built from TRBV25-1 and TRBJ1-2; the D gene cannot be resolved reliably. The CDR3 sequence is CASSEPRVGGYTF. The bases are TGTGCCAGCAGTGAGCCCCGGGTGGGTGGCTACACCTTC.